There are many counts of the clone carrying this T cell receptor beta chain. This entry belongs to a study of human T cells and chemical hapten exposure. The V gene lost 1 base and the J gene lost 7 bases, with 2 bases spanning the gap. CDR3 size: 12 residues. Germline V gene sequence: CDR1 SEHNR, CDR2 FQNEAQ (reference sequence). The time point denotes: pre-sensitization, week 0. Stated treatment: therapeutic diphenylcyclopropenone sensitization with weekly scalp DPC. TCRdb re-called the RACE reads through MiXCR, storing one row per CDR3 protein. This table holds over 300,000 distinct CDR3 sequences, approximately 5.1% found once.

Sequencing was performed on whole blood, taken in connection with sensitization to the hapten diphenylcyclopropenone (DPC). V gene TRBV7-9 combines with J gene TRBJ1-6; no clear D. The sequence was obtained from a woman aged 45-65 years with alopecia areata. Some clones in this sample may be carry-over from other donors' samples. CDR3 sequence (DNA): TGTGCCAGCAGCTTAGAGAATTCACCCCTCCACTTT. Translating gives CASSLENSPLHF.